This entry is about one TCR beta chain. Measured with immunoSEQ multiplex PCR; TCRdb has only the in-frame clones, and not every one. The sample has 2,500,000 or so clones; 85% to 95% are singletons. This record belongs to a study of shared clonotypes between healthy human individuals. Germline-derived CDR1 and CDR2 are LNHDA and SQIVND (reference sequence). The CDR3 is made up of 15 amino acids. J lost 4 bases, V lost 3 bases, and 6 bases had no gene match. This clonotype was sampled from a man younger than 35 in good health. Some clones in this sample may be carry-over from other donors' samples. The sequenced material came from naive CD4+ T cells from PBMCs. This sample's subset: CD45RA+ positively selected. The chain couples TRBV19 to TRBJ1-5; 7 nucleotides match TRBD1. The CDR3 reads CASSIRDSTNQPQHF. CDR3 bases: TGTGCCAGTAGTATTAGGGACAGTACAAATCAGCCCCAGCATTTT.